The clone carrying this T cell receptor (beta chain) was detected ten times or more. The antigen remains undetermined. No patient received treatment before thyroid surgery. Study processing details: CDR3 was compared across clinicopathological groups, and the resulting differences were used to build a distant-metastasis classifier for papillary thyroid cancer. TCRdb re-called the PCR reads with MiXCR. The V and J calls were determined by TCRdb, not by the authors. In the table there are about 43,000 clones, 3% to 3.5% of which are singletons. The sample belongs to a study of metastatic and nonmetastatic thyroid tumors. For the study at large: Repertoires from blood and tumor or nodule tissue of malignant and benign thyroid patients were compared.

V was trimmed by 5 bases and J by 5 bases, leaving 13 bases between them. This CDR3 has 13 amino acids. The V gene's germline CDR1 is MDHEN and CDR2 SYDVKM. Study results and caveats: A significant increase in TCR beta diversity was reportedly seen in malignant thyroid tumors relative to benign nodules, in blood and tumor.

This TCR derives from a female donor with papillary thyroid cancer or a benign thyroid nodule (not recorded which). Some clones in this sample may be carry-over from other donors' samples. The chain combines TRBV28 with TRBJ2-7; D might be TRBD2 (6 bases). The sample was blood. The CDR3 DNA reads as TGTGCCAGCAGTCCCCCTCCGGGAGACGAGCAGTACTTC. Its protein product is CASSPPPGDEQYF.